This T cell receptor beta chain was captured in a study of Tregs in tolerant kidney transplant recipients. From germline, CDR1 is GTSNPN and CDR2 SVGIG (reference sequence). The CDR3 is 16 amino acids. V was clipped by 2 bases and J by 0 bases; unmatched bases: 10. Thawed PBMCs were FACS-sorted into unstimulated CD4+CD25+CD127- regulatory T cells, CD4+CD25- non-regulatory cells, CD4 and CD8 cells. The study, taken as a whole, reports: In tolerant patients, donor-specific Tregs outgrew total Tregs, suggesting antigen-driven expansion. For some patients, primers changed over time, blocking nucleotide-level comparison.

With respect to this clone: Its antigen is unknown.

Using immunoSEQ multiplex PCR, the repertoire was profiled, and TCRdb retains in-frame clones only, with some absent. The table lists under 95,000 clones, around 90% of them singletons. The chain employs TRBV30 and TRBJ2-7, with 7 bases lining up with TRBD2. This TCR was sampled from a human donor who received a combined kidney and bone marrow transplant. The input for sequencing was Tregs from blood, taken before the transplant. CDR3 bases: TGTGCCTGGAGTCCCGGGAGGAGAAGTGTCTCCTACGAGCAGTACTTC. This sequence encodes CAWSPGRRSVSYEQYF.